This T cell receptor beta chain was sequenced in a study of identical twins. Points from the study as a whole: Invariant populations such as MAIT and iNKT cells could partly muddle zero-insertion analyses.

Template switching (which added a universal primer site) was used, and cDNA carried unique molecular identifiers. TCRdb passed the 5' RACE reads through MiXCR, listing each CDR3 protein once. Of under 300,000 distinct CDR3 sequences in the sample, more than 9.5% were seen once. CDR3 length: 14 residues. Germline V gene sequence: CDR1 MNHEY, CDR2 SVGEGT. V lost 5 bases and J lost 3, with 14 bases in between. This clonotype showed up just a few times. The target antigen is unknown. In addition, the sample was reused for a study of yellow fever vaccine responses in identical twins.

The chain has TRBV6-2 or TRBV6-3 and TRBJ2-7; either TRBD1 or TRBD2 may fit D (5 bases each). The sample was memory (CD45RO+) T cells sorted from blood. The sequence was collected from a woman aged 18-35 years in good health. The CDR3: CASSLNQGDYEQYF. CDR3 DNA sequence: TGTGCCAGCAGTCTGAATCAGGGAGACTACGAGCAGTACTTC.